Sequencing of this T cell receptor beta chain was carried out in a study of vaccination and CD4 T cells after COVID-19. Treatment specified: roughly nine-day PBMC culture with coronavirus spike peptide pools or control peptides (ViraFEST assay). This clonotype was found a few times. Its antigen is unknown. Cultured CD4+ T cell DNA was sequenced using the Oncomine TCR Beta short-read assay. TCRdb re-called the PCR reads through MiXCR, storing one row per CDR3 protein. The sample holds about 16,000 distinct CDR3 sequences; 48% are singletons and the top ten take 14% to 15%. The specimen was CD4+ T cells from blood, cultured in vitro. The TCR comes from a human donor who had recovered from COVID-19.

The CDR3 DNA sequence: TGTGCCAGCTGGGCTAGCGGGAGAATCGGTGAGCAGTTCTTC. The encoded protein is CASWASGRIGEQFF. The V call is TRBV6-2 or TRBV6-3, the J call TRBJ2-1; 10 positions agree with TRBD2. Germline V gene data show CDR1 as MNHEY and CDR2 as SVGEGT. The V segment lost 8 bases and the J segment 9 bases; nucleotides outside the gene matches: 10. The CDR3 runs 14 residues.